This T cell receptor (beta chain) was captured in a study of blood T cell repertoires in COVID-19. For the study at large: T cells, B-cell-depleted T cells, or PBMCs provided the cDNA or gDNA that served as material.

Produced via immunoSEQ multiplex PCR; TCRdb's table is partial and in-frame only. Seen here are approximately 440,000 clones, about nine tenths observed once, and the top ten hold more than 0.55%. The sequenced material came from PBMCs or T cells enriched from blood (not recorded which). The receptor was isolated from a young man who had recovered from COVID-19.

CDR3 DNA sequence: TGTGCCAGCAGCCTCAGGGTCGGGTCACCCCTCCACTTT. It encodes CASSLRVGSPLHF. The rearrangement joins TRBV27 to TRBJ1-6; D is perhaps TRBD1 (5 bases). CDR1 and CDR2 (germline): MNHEY, SMNVEV (reference sequence). The V end lost 6 bases, the J end lost 10 bases, and 13 bases lay between the germline ends. There are 13 residues in the CDR3.